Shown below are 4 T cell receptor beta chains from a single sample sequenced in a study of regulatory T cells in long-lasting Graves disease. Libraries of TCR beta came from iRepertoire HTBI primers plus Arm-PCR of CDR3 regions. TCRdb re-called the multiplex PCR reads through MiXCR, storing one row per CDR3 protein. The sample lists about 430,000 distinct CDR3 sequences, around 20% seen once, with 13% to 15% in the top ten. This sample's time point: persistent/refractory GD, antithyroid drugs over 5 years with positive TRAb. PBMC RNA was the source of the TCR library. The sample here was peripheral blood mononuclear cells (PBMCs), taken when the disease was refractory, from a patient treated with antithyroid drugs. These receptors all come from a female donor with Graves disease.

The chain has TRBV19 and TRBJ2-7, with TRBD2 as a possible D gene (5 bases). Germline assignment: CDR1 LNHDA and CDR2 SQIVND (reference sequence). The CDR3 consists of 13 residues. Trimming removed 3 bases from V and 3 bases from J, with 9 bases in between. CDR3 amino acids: CASSMDRGYEQYF. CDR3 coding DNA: TGTGCCAGTAGTATGGATCGGGGCTACGAGCAGTACTTC.

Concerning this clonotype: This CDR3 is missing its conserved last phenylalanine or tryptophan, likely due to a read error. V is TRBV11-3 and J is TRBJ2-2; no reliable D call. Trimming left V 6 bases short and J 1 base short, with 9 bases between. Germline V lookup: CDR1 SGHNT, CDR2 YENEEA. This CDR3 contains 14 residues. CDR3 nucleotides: TGTGCCAGCAGGCTAGACCAGAACACCGGGGAGCTGTTTCTT. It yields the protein CASRLDQNTGELFL.

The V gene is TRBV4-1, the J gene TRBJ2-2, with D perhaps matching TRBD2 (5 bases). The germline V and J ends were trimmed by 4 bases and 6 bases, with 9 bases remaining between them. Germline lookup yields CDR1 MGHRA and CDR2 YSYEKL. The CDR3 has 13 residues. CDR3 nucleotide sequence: TGCGCCAGCAGCCCCCTAGCATCCGGGGAGCTGTTTTTT. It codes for CASSPLASGELFF.

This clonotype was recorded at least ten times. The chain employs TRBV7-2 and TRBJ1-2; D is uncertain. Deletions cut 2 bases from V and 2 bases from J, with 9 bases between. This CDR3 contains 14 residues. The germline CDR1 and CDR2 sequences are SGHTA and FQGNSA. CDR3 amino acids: CASSLRVGNYGYTF. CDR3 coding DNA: TGTGCCAGCAGCTTAAGGGTGGGAAACTATGGCTACACCTTC.